The 16 T cell receptor beta chains below come from one sample, sequenced in a study of shared clonotypes between healthy human individuals. Terminally differentiated effector memory CD45RA+ cells were excluded from the naive CD8 cells, which were CD45RO-negative and positively selected for CCR7. The data were produced by immunoSEQ multiplex PCR, yet TCRdb's version contains in-frame clones alone and is incomplete. The sample records about 820,000 clones, almost 95% being singletons. Sequencing was done on a sample of naive CD8+ T cells sorted from blood. These receptors were obtained from a young man in good health.

This clone was counted between two and nine times. The V gene is TRBV11-2, the J gene TRBJ2-1; D ambiguous. Germline V gene data show CDR1 as SGHAT and CDR2 as FQNNGV. CDR3 length: 13 residues. V lost 0 bases to trimming and J lost 4 bases, with 4 bases between them. The CDR3 DNA follows: TGTGCCAGCAGCTTAGACGTATACAATGAGCAGTTCTTC. This codes for CASSLDVYNEQFF. The complete variable domain, with remaining parts taken from reference TRBV11-2 and TRBJ2-1, reads EAGVAQSPRYKIIEKRQSVAFWCNPISGHATLYWYQQILGQGPKLLIQFQNNGVVDDSQLPKDRFSAERLKGVDSTLKIQPAKLEDSAVYLCASSLDVYNEQFFGPGTRLTVL.

V usage is TRBV27 and J usage is TRBJ2-7, with D possibly being TRBD1 or TRBD2 (5 bases each). Germline V CDR1 and CDR2: MNHEY, SMNVEV (reference sequence). The CDR3 is made up of 14 amino acids. The germline V and J ends were trimmed by 9 bases and 0 bases, with 15 bases remaining between them. The CDR3 DNA sequence: TGTGCCAGTGCCGGGACCCAGAGCTCCTACGAGCAGTACTTC. It translates to CASAGTQSSYEQYF.

The chain recombines TRBV19 with TRBJ2-7, with 9 positions matching TRBD2. This CDR3 comprises 15 residues. V lost 5 bases to trimming and J lost 6 bases; unmatched junction nucleotides: 11. Per the germline V gene, CDR1 is LNHDA and CDR2 is SQIVND (reference sequence). CDR3 protein: CASSATSGLSAEQYF. CDR3 DNA sequence: TGTGCCAGTAGTGCAACTAGCGGGTTGTCGGCCGAGCAGTACTTC.

V is TRBV27 and J is TRBJ2-1, with TRBD2 identical over 13 bases. Germline V CDR1 and CDR2: MNHEY, SMNVEV (reference sequence). CDR3 length: 15 residues. The J segment lost 9 bases and the V segment lost 4 bases, leaving 6 bases of the junction unmatched. The CDR3 bases are TGTGCCAGCAGTTCAGGACTAGCGGGAGAGCGTGAGCAGTTCTTC. It is translated as CASSSGLAGEREQFF.

The chain joins TRBV10-3 to TRBJ2-7, with 9 bases aligning to TRBD2. CDR1 and CDR2 (germline): ENHRY, SYGVKD. With 3 bases clipped from V and 1 base from J, the junction kept 7 bases outside the gene matches. The CDR3 covers 16 residues. The CDR3 here is CAISETVAGVSYEQYF. The CDR3 nucleotides are TGTGCCATCAGTGAAACGGTAGCGGGGGTATCCTACGAGCAGTACTTC.

The table lists this clone with a few counts. The chain uses TRBV30 and TRBJ2-3; D not resolved. V dropped 0 bases and J dropped 1 base, with 11 bases sitting between them. This CDR3 is 15 amino acids long. CDR1 and CDR2 from the germline V gene are GTSNPN and SVGIG (reference sequence). The CDR3 is CAWSVGSSGTDTQYF. The CDR3, as DNA: TGTGCCTGGAGTGTTGGCTCCTCAGGCACAGATACGCAGTATTTT.

The rearrangement joins TRBV28 to TRBJ2-7; no definite D call. This CDR3 region has 15 residues. Germline values: CDR1 MDHEN, CDR2 SYDVKM. The V end lost 1 base, the J end lost 3 bases, and 13 bases lay between the germline ends. The CDR3 DNA follows: TGTGCCAGCAGTTTATTCCGCGGAATTAACTACGAGCAGTACTTC. The encoded protein is CASSLFRGINYEQYF.

The chain joins TRBV27 to TRBJ2-7; 7 nucleotides line up with TRBD1. The ends lost 2 bases at V and 2 bases at J; junction bases unmatched: 9. This CDR3 is 16 amino acids long. Germline CDR1 reads MNHEY; CDR2 reads SMNVEV (reference sequence). CDR3 DNA sequence: TGTGCCAGCAGTTTAGGGGTGAGACAGGGCCCCTACGAGCAGTACTTC. This encodes CASSLGVRQGPYEQYF.

The V call is TRBV7-2, the J call TRBJ2-1; D remains ambiguous. The CDR3 is 16 residues long. Germline CDR1 and CDR2: SGHTA and FQGNSA. The V and J ends lost 3 bases and 3 bases respectively, with 15 bases between them. The CDR3 DNA sequence: TGTGCCAGCAGCTTTTTAGTTCTTAGCTTCTACAATGAGCAGTTCTTC. It yields the protein CASSFLVLSFYNEQFF.

This clone was detected once. The gene calls are TRBV30 and TRBJ2-7; 8 nucleotides match TRBD2. V was pared by 1 base and J by 2 bases, with 13 bases of the junction left unmatched. The CDR3 is made up of 17 amino acids. The V gene's germline CDR1 is GTSNPN and CDR2 SVGIG (reference sequence). The CDR3 DNA reads TGTGCCTGGAGTGGGATTAGCGGGAAAGAGAAACCCTACGAGCAGTACTTC. Protein sequence: CAWSGISGKEKPYEQYF.

This clone was observed a single time. The chain employs TRBV7-3 and TRBJ2-1; 9 bases fit TRBD2. The CDR3 has 21 amino acids. Germline V gene data show CDR1 as SGHTA and CDR2 as FQGTGA. Trimming cost V 5 bases and J 8 bases; bases outside gene matches: 28. CDR3: CASSHSLPIAGVERVKDEQFF. In DNA, the CDR3 is TGTGCCAGCAGCCACAGCCTCCCTATAGCGGGAGTTGAACGGGTCAAGGATGAGCAGTTCTTC.

V usage is TRBV4-1 and J usage is TRBJ2-7; 7 bases align to TRBD2. V lost 4 bases to trimming and J lost 2 bases; unmatched junction nucleotides: 11. The CDR3 has 16 residues. Germline V CDR1 and CDR2: MGHRA, YSYEKL. The CDR3 nucleotides are TGCGCCAGCAGCCTTCACGCGGGGGAGGGCCCCTACGAGCAGTACTTC. Translated: CASSLHAGEGPYEQYF.

Turning to this clone: Other nucleotide sequences in the sample specify the same CDR3. This chain joins TRBV2 and TRBJ2-7; D unclear. The CDR3 has 14 amino acids. In germline, CDR1 is SNHLY, CDR2 FYNNEI. Trimming removed 0 bases from V and 1 base from J, with 7 bases in between. The CDR3 is CASSEAGRSYEQYF. CDR3 nucleotide sequence: TGTGCCAGCAGTGAAGCAGGTCGGTCCTACGAGCAGTACTTC.

The V call is TRBV27, the J call TRBJ2-7; no firm D call. In germline, CDR1 is MNHEY, CDR2 SMNVEV (reference sequence). Trimming left V 5 bases short and J 3 bases short, with 14 bases between. CDR3 length: 14 residues. CDR3 sequence: CASSPTDDDYEQYF. CDR3 DNA: TGTGCCAGCAGTCCAACGGACGATGACTACGAGCAGTACTTC.

The chain employs TRBV29-1 and TRBJ1-1, with 7 bases lining up with TRBD1. This CDR3 has 15 residues. The trim removed 1 base at V and 0 bases at J, leaving 5 bases unmatched. Germline V gives CDR1 SQVTM, CDR2 ANQGSEA. In DNA, the CDR3 is TGCAGCGTTGAAGGGGGGGACAGTCTGAACACTGAAGCTTTCTTT. It is translated as CSVEGGDSLNTEAFF. The full variable domain, completed using reference TRBV29-1 and TRBJ1-1, is SAVISQKPSRDICQRGTSLTIQCQVDSQVTMMFWYRQQPGQSLTLIATANQGSEATYESGFVIDKFPISRPNLTFSTLTVSNMSPEDSSIYLCSVEGGDSLNTEAFFGQGTRLTVV.

This clone was counted between two and nine times. The chain couples TRBV28 to TRBJ2-1; 7 nucleotides agree with TRBD2. V shed 6 bases and J 2 bases; nucleotides not matched to a gene: 7. Germline V gene sequence: CDR1 MDHEN, CDR2 SYDVKM. The CDR3 runs 15 residues. CDR3 region: CASSSLLATYNEQFF. The CDR3 bases are TGTGCCAGCAGCTCTTTACTAGCGACCTACAATGAGCAGTTCTTC.